Listed below are T cell receptor beta chains from one sample, sequenced in a study of tumor-infiltrating lymphocytes in primary liver carcinoma. Each CDR3 protein gets one entry after TCRdb re-called the multiplex PCR reads with MiXCR. This sample has about 320,000 distinct CDR3 sequences, with 65% found just once. Sequenced sample: peripheral blood. The receptors come from a man aged 40-50 years with primary liver carcinoma and hepatitis B virus infection. The CDR3 runs from the conserved cysteine through the conserved F or W. A D gene is named only where the DNA matches it firmly. Clone size is stated in some rows and not others, as once, few, many or a class when expanded.

>TRBJ1-1|14|NA|TRBV11-1|NA
CASSLCRGIAEAFF
TGTGCCAGCAGCTTATGTCGGGGGATAGCTGAAGCTTTCTTT
>TRBJ1-5|17|few|TRBV30|NA
CAWSGRQTQLFNQPQHF
TGTGCCTGGAGTGGACGACAGACGCAACTATTCAATCAGCCCCAGCATTTT
>TRBJ1-6|14|many|TRBV12-3/TRBV12-4|NA
CASSPRVSDSPLHF
TGTGCCAGCAGTCCCAGGGTCTCGGATTCACCCCTCCACTTT
>TRBJ2-7|14|NA|TRBV5-1|TRBD1
CASSPTGTGYEQYF
TGCGCCAGCAGTCCAACCGGGACAGGATACGAGCAGTACTTC
>TRBJ1-1|14|NA|TRBV5-1|NA
CASVYRTVNTEAFF
TGCGCCAGCGTCTATCGGACAGTCAACACTGAAGCTTTCTTT
>TRBJ1-2|14|NA|TRBV12-3/TRBV12-4|NA
CVSSLATDLYGYTF
TGTGTCAGCAGTTTAGCCACGGATCTGTATGGCTACACCTTC
>TRBJ2-5|12|NA|TRBV7-9|NA
CASSPLGETRYF
TGTGCCAGCAGCCCCCTCGGAGAGACCCGGTACTTC
>TRBJ2-7|15|NA|TRBV9|NA
CASSVHDGGAYEQYF
TGTGCCAGCAGCGTCCATGATGGCGGGGCCTACGAGCAGTACTTC
>TRBJ1-1|17|NA|TRBV11-3|NA
CASSLDPGPGRSTETFF
TGTGCCAGCAGCTTAGATCCCGGGCCAGGGAGGAGCACCGAAACTTTCTTT
>TRBJ2-7|18|NA|TRBV4-2|TRBD2
CASSPRLARESGSYEQYF
TGTGCCAGTAGCCCTAGACTAGCGCGAGAGTCGGGCTCCTACGAGCAGTACTTC
>TRBJ2-1|15|few|TRBV11-2|NA
CASSLEQGSYNEQFF
TGTGCCAGCAGCTTGGAGCAGGGCTCCTACAATGAGCAGTTCTTC
>TRBJ1-2|17|NA|TRBV7-9|NA
CASSSILPGTPNGGYTF
TGTGCCAGCAGTTCTATTCTCCCCGGGACACCTAACGGGGGCTACACCTTC
>TRBJ2-7|15|NA|TRBV11-2|TRBD1
CASSAFLDREIEQYF
TGTGCCAGCAGCGCGTTTTTGGACAGGGAAATCGAGCAGTACTTC
>TRBJ2-7|19|NA|TRBV6-6|NA
CASSYLGLSISAGSYEQYF
TGTGCCAGCAGTTACTTGGGGCTCAGCATTTCAGCCGGCTCCTACGAGCAGTACTTC
>TRBJ2-3|16|NA|TRBV11-2|TRBD2
CGSSRRSGISGDTQYF
TGTGGCAGCAGCCGTCGTAGCGGGATCTCAGGGGATACGCAGTATTTT
>TRBJ2-1|16|NA|TRBV11-2|NA
CTTSLGGRDSYNEQFF
TGTACCACCAGCTTAGGGGGGCGGGATTCCTACAATGAGCAGTTCTTC
>TRBJ2-1|13|NA|TRBV11-2|NA
CVSSRPGYNEQFF
TGTGTTAGCAGCCGCCCAGGATACAATGAGCAGTTCTTC
>TRBJ2-3|16|NA|TRBV28|NA
CASSFTASPSTDAQYF
TGTGCCAGCAGTTTCACGGCTAGCCCTAGCACAGATGCGCAGTATTTT
>TRBJ2-1|15|few|TRBV11-1|NA
CASSLGANGVSEQFF
TGTGCTAGCAGCTTAGGAGCTAACGGAGTGAGTGAGCAGTTCTTC
>TRBJ2-7|11|NA|TRBV6-1|NA
CTSSEVYEQYF
TGTACCAGCAGTGAAGTTTACGAGCAGTACTTC
>TRBJ2-7|14|few|TRBV7-9|TRBD1
CASSYRDSPYEQYF
TGTGCCAGCAGCTATCGGGACAGCCCCTACGAGCAGTACTTC
>TRBJ1-2|15|many|TRBV29-1|NA
CSVEINRGTNYGYTF
TGCAGCGTTGAAATTAATCGGGGAACTAACTATGGCTACACCTTC
>TRBJ1-5|15|NA|TRBV6-2/TRBV6-3|NA
CAGRARGVGDQPQHF
TGTGCCGGCAGGGCACGGGGGGTGGGGGATCAGCCCCAGCATTTT
>TRBJ2-1|16|NA|TRBV6-2/TRBV6-3|NA
CATFPRNSESGNEQFF
TGTGCCACCTTCCCAAGGAATAGCGAGAGCGGTAATGAGCAGTTCTTC
>TRBJ2-5|13|NA|TRBV10-3|TRBD1
CAISDRGRETQYF
TGTGCCATCAGTGACAGGGGGCGTGAGACCCAGTACTTC
>TRBJ1-1|18|NA|TRBV5-6|NA
CASSLDLGSRRVNTEAFF
TGTGCCAGCAGCTTGGACCTCGGATCACGGCGAGTGAACACTGAAGCTTTCTTT
>TRBJ2-3|14|NA|TRBV4-3|NA
CTSSQGGASDTHYF
TGCACCAGCAGCCAGGGGGGTGCATCAGACACGCACTATTTT
>TRBJ2-7|14|NA|TRBV28|NA
CASMGQEIAHEQYF
TGTGCCAGCATGGGGCAGGAAATTGCCCACGAGCAGTACTTC
>TRBJ1-1|13|NA|TRBV12-3/TRBV12-4|NA
CASSLNIDSEAFF
TGTGCCAGCAGTTTGAACATCGACTCTGAAGCTTTCTTT
>TRBJ2-1|15|many|TRBV6-1|NA
CASRTLSGLGNEQFF
TGTGCCAGCAGGACTCTCTCGGGCCTGGGGAATGAGCAGTTCTTC
>TRBJ2-7|14|few|TRBV6-1|NA
CASMYGGTFYEQYF
TGTGCCAGCATGTATGGCGGGACTTTTTACGAGCAGTACTTC
>TRBJ2-4|14|NA|TRBV12-3/TRBV12-4|NA
CASSLEIVKDIQYF
TGTGCCAGCAGTTTAGAAATAGTCAAAGACATTCAGTACTTC
>TRBJ2-3|17|NA|TRBV12-3/TRBV12-4|TRBD2
CASNHRLAGVVTDTQYF
TGTGCCAGCAATCATCGACTAGCGGGAGTCGTCACAGATACGCAGTATTTT
>TRBJ2-1|15|NA|TRBV11-2|TRBD1
CASSLVTGGINEQFF
TGTGCCAGCAGCTTAGTAACAGGGGGCATCAATGAGCAGTTCTTC
>TRBJ2-1|15|few|TRBV14|NA
CASSQDRSRHNEQFF
TGTGCCAGCAGCCAAGATCGGTCTAGACACAATGAGCAGTTCTTC
>TRBJ1-2|13|NA|TRBV24-1|NA
CATSDLTVGGYTF
TGTGCCACCAGTGATTTGACGGTGGGAGGCTACACCTTC
>TRBJ2-2|14|NA|TRBV20-1|TRBD2
CSARGLAGAGELFF
TGCAGTGCTAGGGGACTAGCGGGAGCCGGGGAGCTGTTTTTC
>TRBJ2-7|13|many|TRBV4-3|NA
CASSQNRYYEQYF
TGCGCCAGCAGCCAAAACAGATACTACGAGCAGTACTTC
>TRBJ1-2|12|many|TRBV12-3/TRBV12-4|TRBD1
CASSRGGDGYTF
TGTGCCAGCAGCCGAGGGGGCGACGGCTACACCTTC
>TRBJ1-3|14|many|TRBV6-1|NA
CASTEVPGGNTIYF
TGTGCCAGCACTGAGGTTCCGGGCGGAAACACCATATATTTT